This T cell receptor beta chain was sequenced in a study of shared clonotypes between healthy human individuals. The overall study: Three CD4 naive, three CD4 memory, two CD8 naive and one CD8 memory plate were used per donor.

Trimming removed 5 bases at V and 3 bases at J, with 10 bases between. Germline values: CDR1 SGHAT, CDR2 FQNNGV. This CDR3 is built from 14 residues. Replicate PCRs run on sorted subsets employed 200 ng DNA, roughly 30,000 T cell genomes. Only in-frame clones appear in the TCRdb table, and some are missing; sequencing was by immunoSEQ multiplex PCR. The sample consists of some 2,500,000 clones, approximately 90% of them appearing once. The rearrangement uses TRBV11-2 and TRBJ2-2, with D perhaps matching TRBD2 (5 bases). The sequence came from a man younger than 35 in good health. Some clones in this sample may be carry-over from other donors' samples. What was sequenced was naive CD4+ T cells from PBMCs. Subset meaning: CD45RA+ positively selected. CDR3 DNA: TGTGCCAGCAGCGGGAGTTCGGACACCGGGGAGCTGTTTTTT. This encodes CASSGSSDTGELFF.